Below, 27 T cell receptor beta chains from the same sample are listed, as sequenced in a study of shared clonotypes between healthy human individuals. The repertoire was sequenced with immunoSEQ multiplex PCR; TCRdb's copy has only in-frame clones and lacks some. The table includes about 1 million clones, roughly 80% detected once. Sequencing input: memory CD4+ T cells sorted from blood. Subset in this sample: CD45RA-negative fraction. These receptors originate from a man between 18 and 29 years old in good health.

The gene calls are TRBV18 and TRBJ2-3; D is perhaps TRBD2 (5 bases). This CDR3 spans 19 amino acids. Deletions cut 3 bases from V and 1 base from J, with 23 bases between. Germline CDR1 KGHSH, CDR2 LQKENI. The CDR3 DNA sequence: TGTGCCAGCTCACCGCGGGTTCTGGGAGTCGAAGTTGGCACAGATACGCAGTATTTT. It yields the protein CASSPRVLGVEVGTDTQYF.

J is TRBJ2-4 and V is TRBV5-4; 12 bases are shared with TRBD1. Per the germline V gene, CDR1 is SGHNT and CDR2 is YYREEE (reference sequence). Trimming cost V 2 bases and J 0 bases; bases outside gene matches: 6. This CDR3 is built from 18 residues. CDR3 loop: CASSLAGQGARAKNIQYF. CDR3 DNA: TGTGCCAGCAGCTTAGCGGGACAGGGGGCGCGAGCCAAAAACATTCAGTACTTC.

The chain recombines TRBV5-4 with TRBJ2-7; the D gene could be TRBD1 or TRBD2 (6 bases each). The V end was cut by 3 bases, the J end by 2 bases, with 15 bases between. The CDR3 totals 15 residues. Germline CDR1 SGHNT, CDR2 YYREEE (reference sequence). In DNA, the CDR3 is TGTGCCAGCAGCTCCCTTGGGGGGCTACCCTACGAGCAGTACTTC. As protein: CASSSLGGLPYEQYF.

The chain joins TRBV7-9 to TRBJ1-1, with a possible D match to TRBD1 (6 bases). This CDR3 has 16 residues. The germline V and J ends were trimmed by 5 bases and 2 bases, with 18 bases remaining between them. CDR1 is SEHNR, CDR2 FQNEAQ, per germline (reference sequence). CDR3 protein: CASSLYRARNNTEAFF. The CDR3, as DNA: TGTGCCAGCAGCCTTTACAGGGCTCGAAATAACACTGAAGCTTTCTTT. The full variable domain, rest sourced from reference TRBV7-9 and TRBJ1-1, is DTGVSQNPRHKITKRGQNVTFRCDPISEHNRLYWYRQTLGQGPEFLTYFQNEAQLEKSRLLSDRFSAERPKGSFSTLEIQRTEQGDSAMYLCASSLYRARNNTEAFFGQGTRLTVV.

The chain has TRBV30 and TRBJ2-5; either TRBD1 or TRBD2 may fit D (5 bases each). The germline V gene encodes CDR1 GTSNPN and CDR2 SVGIG (reference sequence). Trimming took 8 bases from V and 2 from J, leaving 18 bases between them. The CDR3 is made up of 14 amino acids. The CDR3 loop reads CAGGTGTTQETQYF. DNA for the CDR3: TGTGCCGGGGGTACGGGGACCACTCAAGAGACCCAGTACTTC.

The chain recombines TRBV15 with TRBJ2-7; TRBD1 agrees at 8 bases. The V and J ends lost 6 bases and 5 bases, in that order; junction bases with no gene match: 18. Germline lookup yields CDR1 LNHNV and CDR2 YYDKDF (reference sequence). This CDR3 contains 17 residues. This CDR3 is CATSNGPYTGGGDEQYF. CDR3 nucleotide sequence: TGTGCCACCAGTAACGGGCCCTATACAGGGGGAGGAGACGAGCAGTACTTC.

The chain combines TRBV7-9 with TRBJ2-3, with TRBD2 identical over 8 bases. The CDR3 has 15 residues. V was pared by 3 bases and J by 2 bases, with 4 bases of the junction left unmatched. Germline V CDR1 and CDR2: SEHNR, FQNEAQ (reference sequence). The CDR3 DNA sequence: TGTGCCAGCAGCTTTAGCGGGAACCACACAGATACGCAGTATTTT. Translation gives CASSFSGNHTDTQYF.

The J gene is TRBJ2-1, the V gene TRBV11-2; TRBD2 matches at 11 bases. This CDR3 contains 15 residues. J lost 7 bases, V lost 3 bases, and 5 bases had no gene match. Germline V CDR1 and CDR2: SGHAT, FQNNGV. The CDR3 DNA reads as TGTGCCAGCAGCTTTAGCGGGGGGGCCAGAAATGAGCAGTTCTTC. Its translation: CASSFSGGARNEQFF.

Comments on this clone: A much larger clone lies a single base off, so this may be a read error. This chain uses TRBV2 with TRBJ1-2; D is unclear. The CDR3 runs 12 residues. Germline-derived CDR1 and CDR2 are SNHLY and FYNNEI. V gave up 2 bases and J gave up 2 bases, with 3 bases separating them. The CDR3 protein is CASSERNYGYTF. CDR3 coding DNA: TGTGCCAGCAGTGAACGGAACTATGGCTACACCTTC.

This clone was detected once. The CDR3 sequence: CASSFGQRTDTQYF. As DNA, the CDR3 is TGCGCCAGCAGCTTCGGACAGCGCACAGATACGCAGTATTTT. The J gene is TRBJ2-3, the V gene TRBV5-1; the D gene is possibly TRBD1 (6 bases). The CDR3 is 14 amino acids. The germline gives CDR1 SGHRS, CDR2 YFSETQ. With 2 bases removed from V and 1 base from J, the gap between germline ends came to 8 bases.

This sequence joins TRBV6-1 and TRBJ1-1; D possibly corresponds to TRBD1 (6 bases). Trimming took 6 bases from V and 9 from J, leaving 14 bases between them. CDR3 length: 12 residues. Per germline, CDR1 MNHNS and CDR2 SASEGT. The CDR3 nucleotides read TGTGCCAGCAGAGAGAGGGGGGCCCAAGCTTTCTTT. It translates to CASRERGAQAFF.

The CDR3, as DNA: TGTGCCAGTAGTATAGTCGGGACAGGGGACCCAACTAATGAAAAACTGTTTTTT. Translating gives CASSIVGTGDPTNEKLFF. The chain employs TRBV19 and TRBJ1-4; 10 nucleotides match TRBD1. The junction had 5 bases not matched to a gene; V was cut back by 1 base and J by 0 bases. Germline V gives CDR1 LNHDA, CDR2 SQIVND (reference sequence). The CDR3 covers 18 residues.

This chain links TRBV9 with TRBJ1-1, with D uncertain. Trimming removed 4 bases at V and 8 bases at J, with 27 bases between. This CDR3 has 17 amino acids. Per germline, CDR1 SGDLS and CDR2 YYNGEE. The CDR3 protein is CASSPSGVIGLSNEAFF. CDR3 nucleotides: TGTGCCAGCAGCCCGAGTGGGGTAATAGGCCTATCGAACGAAGCTTTCTTT.

This chain uses TRBV5-6 with TRBJ1-5, with TRBD1 as a possible D gene (6 bases). Looked up from germline, CDR1 is SGHDT and CDR2 is YYEEEE. The V and J ends lost 3 bases and 0 bases respectively, with 10 bases between them. The length of the CDR3 is 15 residues. This CDR3 reads CASSWGGRSNQPQHF. The CDR3 nucleotides are TGTGCCAGCAGCTGGGGGGGCCGTAGCAATCAGCCCCAGCATTTT.

The CDR3 coding sequence is TGTGCCAGTTTCAAGAGGGACTGGGGATCCACTGAAGCTTTCTTT. Translating gives CASFKRDWGSTEAFF. The V call is TRBV19, the J call TRBJ1-1, with D perhaps matching TRBD1 (5 bases). The length of the CDR3 is 15 residues. The V gene lost 8 bases and the J gene lost 4 bases, with 20 bases spanning the gap. CDR1 is LNHDA, CDR2 SQIVND, per germline (reference sequence).

The chain is built from TRBV6-6 and TRBJ2-7; tentatively, D is TRBD1 (6 bases). Between the trimmed V and J ends, which lost 6 bases and 7 bases, there was a span of 22 bases. Germline CDR1 is MNHNY and CDR2 is SVGAGI (reference sequence). The CDR3 runs to 15 residues. CDR3 residues: CASSHTQGHRREQYF. DNA of the CDR3: TGTGCCAGCAGCCATACACAGGGCCATAGGAGGGAGCAGTACTTC.

This rearrangement joins TRBV7-6 to TRBJ1-2; D uncertain. The CDR3 is made up of 15 amino acids. Germline V gives CDR1 SGHVS, CDR2 FNYEAQ. Trimming stripped 1 base from V and 0 bases from J, with 9 bases between. CDR3 coding DNA: TGTGCCAGCAGCTTAGGGCAGACCGCTAACTATGGCTACACCTTC. Translation: CASSLGQTANYGYTF. The variable domain in full, with the rest retrieved from reference TRBV7-6 and TRBJ1-2, is GAGVSQSPRYKVTKRGQDVALRCDPISGHVSLYWYRQALGQGPEFLTYFNYEAQQDKSGLPNDRFSAERPEGSISTLTIQRTEQRDSAMYRCASSLGQTANYGYTFGSGTRLTVV.

J is TRBJ2-5 and V is TRBV10-1, with 8 bases aligning to TRBD2. The CDR3 has 16 residues. J gave up 5 bases and V 2 bases, and 10 bases lay outside the gene matches. Germline CDR1 reads WNHNN; CDR2 reads SYGVQD (reference sequence). CDR3 region: CASSEGEGTRKETQYF. CDR3 bases: TGCGCCAGCAGTGAGGGGGAGGGGACTAGAAAGGAGACCCAGTACTTC.

This clone was recorded a few times. The rearrangement joins TRBV9 to TRBJ1-1; D gene unclear. The V end lost 0 bases, the J end lost 3 bases, and 6 bases lay between the germline ends. Germline assignment: CDR1 SGDLS and CDR2 YYNGEE. The CDR3 consists of 13 residues. CDR3 amino acids: CASSVEGYTEAFF. The CDR3 DNA follows: TGTGCCAGCAGCGTAGAAGGCTACACTGAAGCTTTCTTT.

The chain joins TRBV10-2 to TRBJ1-6; 9 positions match TRBD1. Germline V gives CDR1 WSHSY, CDR2 SAAADI. CDR3 size: 14 residues. V lost 6 bases to trimming and J lost 7 bases; unmatched junction nucleotides: 4. The CDR3 region is CASSEGTGNSPLHF. The CDR3 DNA follows: TGCGCCAGCAGCGAAGGGACAGGGAATTCACCCCTCCACTTT.

The CDR3 reads CAWRGRDTLGKAFF. The CDR3 nucleotides are TGTGCCTGGAGGGGCCGGGACACCCTGGGGAAAGCTTTCTTT. V usage is TRBV30 and J usage is TRBJ1-1; TRBD1 might be the D (6 bases). Trimming took off 3 bases at V and 9 bases at J, with 20 bases between the two ends. Germline values: CDR1 GTSNPN, CDR2 SVGIG (reference sequence). The CDR3 loop spans 14 amino acids.

The rearrangement uses TRBV4-3 and TRBJ1-2; D might be TRBD1 (6 bases). Germline loops: CDR1 LGHNA, CDR2 YSLEER. The CDR3 has 16 residues. V lost 6 bases and J lost 4, with 21 bases in between. The CDR3 bases are TGCGCCAGCAGTGGGTCTAAGAGGGGAGGGGGCTATGGCTACACCTTC. Protein product: CASSGSKRGGGYGYTF.

The chain joins TRBV4-1 to TRBJ2-7; tentative D call: TRBD2 (6 bases). Trimming removed 0 bases from V and 9 bases from J, with 21 bases in between. The germline V gene has CDR1 MGHRA and CDR2 YSYEKL. The CDR3 extends over 16 amino acids. CDR3 in DNA: TGCGCCAGCAGCCAAGACCTCTCCCCGGGACTTGACGGGCAGTACTTC. As protein: CASSQDLSPGLDGQYF.

Only a few counts were recorded for this clone. The V and J genes are TRBV6-6 and TRBJ2-1; 8 bases match TRBD2. From germline, CDR1 is MNHNY and CDR2 SVGAGI (reference sequence). The CDR3 covers 13 residues. The ends lost 7 bases at V and 3 bases at J; junction bases unmatched: 2. The CDR3 nucleotides are TGTGCCAGCAAGACTAGCGACTACAATGAGCAGTTCTTC. Its protein product is CASKTSDYNEQFF.

This clone came up a few times. The V gene is TRBV7-2, the J gene TRBJ1-5; D unresolved. CDR3 length: 13 amino acids. The germline V gene encodes CDR1 SGHTA and CDR2 FQGNSA. Trimming removed 5 bases at V and 9 bases at J, with 14 bases between. CDR3 DNA: TGTGCCAGCAGCCCCTATGGTTTACCGCCCCAGCATTTT. It translates to CASSPYGLPPQHF.

The chain is built from TRBV7-9 and TRBJ1-4, with 7 positions matching TRBD1. Trimming removed 7 bases from V and 12 bases from J; junction bases left unmatched: 5. CDR1 SEHNR and CDR2 FQNEAQ come from the germline V gene (reference sequence). The CDR3 covers 11 residues. CDR3 amino acids: CASTFTGELFF. The CDR3 DNA follows: TGTGCCAGCACCTTCACAGGGGAACTGTTTTTT.

The V call is TRBV18, the J call TRBJ2-1; 8 nucleotides match TRBD1. The CDR3 consists of 16 residues. Germline V lookup: CDR1 KGHSH, CDR2 LQKENI. Trimming cost V 4 bases and J 3 bases; bases outside gene matches: 8. CDR3 DNA: TGTGCCAGCTCACGACAGACAGGGGCGAACTACAATGAGCAGTTCTTC. Translating it yields CASSRQTGANYNEQFF.